These T cell receptor beta chains were read from a single sample in a study of T cell responses to AZD1222 COVID-19 vaccine. TCRdb keeps only in-frame clones here, not all; method: immunoSEQ multiplex PCR. The listing contains over 140,000 clones. The specimen sequenced was peripheral blood. These receptor sequences come from an adult in good health. Each CDR3 is given with its conserved first and last residue. Fields, in order: V gene, D gene, J gene, CDR3 DNA, CDR3 protein. D genes are given only for firm matches.

v_gene: TRBV30; d_gene: .; j_gene: TRBJ1-1; CDR3nt: TGTGCCTGGAGTGTTTCGGGGAGCGCCACTGAAGCTTTCTTT; CDR3aa: CAWSVSGSATEAFF
v_gene: TRBV5-1; d_gene: .; j_gene: TRBJ2-7; CDR3nt: TGCGCCAGCAGCTTGGAAATCGACGAGCAGTACTTC; CDR3aa: CASSLEIDEQYF
v_gene: TRBV7-9; d_gene: TRBD1; j_gene: TRBJ1-4; CDR3nt: TGTGCCAGCAGTTGGGGACAGGGGGCTGCTGAAAAACTGTTTTTT; CDR3aa: CASSWGQGAAEKLFF
v_gene: TRBV6-6; d_gene: .; j_gene: TRBJ1-6; CDR3nt: TGTGCCAGCAGTCGTGACAGGCGTCCCTCCTATAATTCACCCCTCCACTTT; CDR3aa: CASSRDRRPSYNSPLHF
v_gene: TRBV7-2; d_gene: .; j_gene: TRBJ1-2; CDR3nt: TGTGCCAGCAGCCCCGACTTAGGCGGCTACACCTTC; CDR3aa: CASSPDLGGYTF
v_gene: TRBV3-1/TRBV3-2; d_gene: TRBD1; j_gene: TRBJ1-1; CDR3nt: TGTGCCAGCAGCAAGACAGGGAGGACTGAAGCTTTCTTT; CDR3aa: CASSKTGRTEAFF
v_gene: TRBV13; d_gene: .; j_gene: TRBJ2-5; CDR3nt: TGTGCCAGCAGCTATGAGGCAGGACTTCAAGAGACCCAGTACTTC; CDR3aa: CASSYEAGLQETQYF
v_gene: TRBV5-1; d_gene: .; j_gene: TRBJ1-2; CDR3nt: TGCGCCAGCAGCTTGGTTAAAGGGGCAACAGAGGGCACCTTC; CDR3aa: CASSLVKGATEGTF
v_gene: TRBV20-1; d_gene: .; j_gene: TRBJ1-1; CDR3nt: TGCAGTGCTAGTAACTCCCAGCCGAACACTGAAGCTTTCTTT; CDR3aa: CSASNSQPNTEAFF
v_gene: TRBV5-1; d_gene: .; j_gene: TRBJ1-2; CDR3nt: TGCGCCAGCAGCTTGGTGGACGGAACTAACTATGGCTACACCTTC; CDR3aa: CASSLVDGTNYGYTF
v_gene: TRBV24-1; d_gene: .; j_gene: TRBJ2-5; CDR3nt: TGTGCCACCAGTGATTGGGGGCAAGAGACCCAGTACTTC; CDR3aa: CATSDWGQETQYF
v_gene: TRBV7-9; d_gene: .; j_gene: TRBJ1-1; CDR3nt: TGTGCCAGCAGCTTAGGGAGCACTGAAGCTTTCTTT; CDR3aa: CASSLGSTEAFF
v_gene: TRBV6-5; d_gene: .; j_gene: TRBJ1-4; CDR3nt: TGTGCCAGCAGGCCGGGCCCAGGCAATGAAAAACTGTTTTTT; CDR3aa: CASRPGPGNEKLFF
v_gene: TRBV29-1; d_gene: .; j_gene: TRBJ1-1; CDR3nt: TGCAGCTCAGTCCGTTACAGGGAGAACACTGAAGCTTTCTTT; CDR3aa: CSSVRYRENTEAFF
v_gene: TRBV19; d_gene: .; j_gene: TRBJ1-6; CDR3nt: TGTGCCAGTAGCTCAGGCCAAAATTCACCCCTCCACTTT; CDR3aa: CASSSGQNSPLHF
v_gene: TRBV5-1; d_gene: .; j_gene: TRBJ2-5; CDR3nt: TGCGCCAGCAGCTTGGAGCCGGGGAAAAAGACCCAGTACTTC; CDR3aa: CASSLEPGKKTQYF
v_gene: TRBV5-4; d_gene: .; j_gene: TRBJ1-6; CDR3nt: TGTGCCAGCAGTTTCCGGGTGGCAGGGAATAATTCACCCCTCCACTTT; CDR3aa: CASSFRVAGNNSPLHF
v_gene: TRBV10-1; d_gene: .; j_gene: TRBJ1-1; CDR3nt: TGCGCCAGCAGTGACTTCCAGGATTGGGGGCACACTGAAGCTTTCTTT; CDR3aa: CASSDFQDWGHTEAFF
v_gene: TRBV28; d_gene: TRBD1; j_gene: TRBJ2-5; CDR3nt: TGTGCCAGCAGTTTATCCCGGGACAGGGGGTACCAAGAGACCCAGTACTTC; CDR3aa: CASSLSRDRGYQETQYF
v_gene: TRBV6-2/TRBV6-3; d_gene: TRBD2; j_gene: TRBJ2-1; CDR3nt: TGTGCCAGCAGTTCACCCGCTAGCGGGGGCCACAATGAGCAGTTCTTC; CDR3aa: CASSSPASGGHNEQFF
v_gene: TRBV7-2; d_gene: .; j_gene: TRBJ2-7; CDR3nt: TGTGCCAGCAGCCCAACCCAGGGGCCAGACGCTGACGAGCAGTACTTC; CDR3aa: CASSPTQGPDADEQYF
v_gene: TRBV7-2; d_gene: TRBD1; j_gene: TRBJ1-5; CDR3nt: TGTGCCAGCAGGTTGGGGACAGGGGATCAGCCCCAGCATTTT; CDR3aa: CASRLGTGDQPQHF
v_gene: TRBV5-4; d_gene: .; j_gene: TRBJ1-4; CDR3nt: TGTGCCAGCAGCCCGAGCCCGGTAGTGGGGGGGGGTGAAAAACTGTTTTTT; CDR3aa: CASSPSPVVGGGEKLFF
v_gene: TRBV6-7; d_gene: .; j_gene: TRBJ1-6; CDR3nt: TGTGCCAGCAGTGACACGGTCCCAGGTCCTATATTCCCCCTCCACTTT; CDR3aa: CASSDTVPGPIFPLHF
v_gene: TRBV2; d_gene: TRBD1; j_gene: TRBJ1-4; CDR3nt: TGTGCCAGCCAGGGGGGTTACGAAAAACTGTTTTTT; CDR3aa: CASQGGYEKLFF
v_gene: TRBV5-4; d_gene: TRBD2; j_gene: TRBJ2-1; CDR3nt: TGTGCCAGCAGCTTGGAAGCTTCTAGCGGGGGGAAAAATGAGCAGTTCTTC; CDR3aa: CASSLEASSGGKNEQFF
v_gene: TRBV18; d_gene: TRBD1; j_gene: TRBJ1-2; CDR3nt: TGTGCCAGCTCACCCGGGACAGGGAGCCTTTGGGGCTACACCTTC; CDR3aa: CASSPGTGSLWGYTF
v_gene: TRBV7-3; d_gene: .; j_gene: TRBJ1-1; CDR3nt: TGTGCCAGCAGCTTATGGATGAACACTGAAGCTTTCTTT; CDR3aa: CASSLWMNTEAFF
v_gene: TRBV10-3; d_gene: TRBD1; j_gene: TRBJ1-3; CDR3nt: TGTGCCATCAGTGAGTGGGGGACAGGGACGAGCTCTGGAAACACCATATATTTT; CDR3aa: CAISEWGTGTSSGNTIYF
v_gene: TRBV6-6; d_gene: TRBD1; j_gene: TRBJ2-4; CDR3nt: TGTGCCAGCAGTTACGGGGACAGGCCGAAAAACATTCAGTACTTC; CDR3aa: CASSYGDRPKNIQYF